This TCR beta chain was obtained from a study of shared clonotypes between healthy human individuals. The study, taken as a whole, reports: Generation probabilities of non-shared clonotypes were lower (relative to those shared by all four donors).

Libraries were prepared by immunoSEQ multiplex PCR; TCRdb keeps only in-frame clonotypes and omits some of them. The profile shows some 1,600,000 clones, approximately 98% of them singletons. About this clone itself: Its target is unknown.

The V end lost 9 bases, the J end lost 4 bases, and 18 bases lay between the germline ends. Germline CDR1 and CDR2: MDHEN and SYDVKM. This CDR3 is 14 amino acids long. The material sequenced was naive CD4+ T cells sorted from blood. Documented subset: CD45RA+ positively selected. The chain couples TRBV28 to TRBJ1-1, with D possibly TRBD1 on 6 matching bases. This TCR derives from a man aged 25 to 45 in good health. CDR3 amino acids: CASVPGTLGTEAFF. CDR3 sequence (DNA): TGTGCCAGTGTACCCGGGACACTGGGCACTGAAGCTTTCTTT.